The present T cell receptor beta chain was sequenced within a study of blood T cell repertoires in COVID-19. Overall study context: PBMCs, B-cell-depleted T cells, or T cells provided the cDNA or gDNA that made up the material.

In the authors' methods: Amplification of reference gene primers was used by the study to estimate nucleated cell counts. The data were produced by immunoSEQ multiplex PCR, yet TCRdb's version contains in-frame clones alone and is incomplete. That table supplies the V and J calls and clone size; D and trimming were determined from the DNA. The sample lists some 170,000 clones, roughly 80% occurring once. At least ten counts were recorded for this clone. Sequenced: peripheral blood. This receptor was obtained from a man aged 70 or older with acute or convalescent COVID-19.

Here the CDR3 DNA reads TGTGCCAGCTCGAGGGCACCGACCTACGAGCAGTACTTC. Translation: CASSRAPTYEQYF. This chain uses TRBV28 with TRBJ2-7; weak D call: TRBD2 (5 bases). This CDR3 region has 13 residues. The germline CDR1 and CDR2 sequences are MDHEN and SYDVKM. V lost 8 bases to trimming and J lost 2 bases, with 13 bases between them.